This record looks at one T cell receptor (beta chain) sequence and its context. Clones were read by immunoSEQ multiplex PCR, and TCRdb kept only the in-frame ones, dropping some. The sample holds approximately 99,000 clones, around 96% seen once. This sample is drawn from a study of technical replicates of blood from a handful of donors. Germline V gene data show CDR1 as SGHRS and CDR2 as YFSETQ. The length of the CDR3 is 16 residues. V was pared by 1 base and J by 2 bases, with 6 bases of the junction left unmatched. The receptor comes from a human donor in good health. The sample consisted of T cells isolated from PBMCs. This chain links TRBV5-1 with TRBJ2-7, with 10 bases aligning to TRBD2. Written as DNA, the CDR3 is TGCGCCAGCAGCTTGACTCTAAGCGGGGGGGCCTACGAGCAGTACTTC. Protein product: CASSLTLSGGAYEQYF.